Shown below are 10 T cell receptor beta chains from a single sample sequenced in a study of shared clonotypes between healthy human individuals. Naive CD8 cells lacked CD45RO, underwent positive selection for CCR7 and left out terminally differentiated effector memory CD45RA+ cells. Method: immunoSEQ multiplex PCR; TCRdb's copy keeps in-frame clones and lacks some. The profile shows under 1 million clones, 90% to 98% of them singletons. Material: naive CD8+ T cells sorted from blood. The receptors here all came from a man aged 25-45 years in good health.

The gene calls are TRBV29-1 and TRBJ1-1, with 9 positions matching TRBD1. Germline loops: CDR1 SQVTM, CDR2 ANQGSEA. After removal of 5 bases from V and 5 bases from J, the junction contained 6 bases not matched to a gene. This CDR3 is built from 13 residues. In DNA, the CDR3 is TGCAGCGTTACACCGGGACAGGGAACTGAAGCTTTCTTT. Translating it yields CSVTPGQGTEAFF. Based on the CDR3 plus reference TRBV29-1 and TRBJ1-1, the full variable domain is SAVISQKPSRDICQRGTSLTIQCQVDSQVTMMFWYRQQPGQSLTLIATANQGSEATYESGFVIDKFPISRPNLTFSTLTVSNMSPEDSSIYLCSVTPGQGTEAFFGQGTRLTVV.

The chain joins TRBV29-1 to TRBJ2-1; the match to TRBD2 covers 13 bases. The germline gives CDR1 SQVTM, CDR2 ANQGSEA. There are 15 residues in the CDR3. J lost 8 bases, V lost 4 bases, and 8 bases had no gene match. CDR3 residues: CSVGPGTSGIHEQFF. The CDR3 coding sequence is TGCAGCGTTGGTCCAGGGACTAGCGGGATCCATGAGCAGTTCTTC.

The gene calls are TRBV29-1 and TRBJ1-2; D uncertain. Germline V gene data show CDR1 as SQVTM and CDR2 as ANQGSEA. There are 12 residues in the CDR3. V lost 3 bases to trimming and J lost 3 bases, with 8 bases between them. CDR3 amino acids: CSVEADYYGYTF. CDR3 bases: TGCAGCGTTGAGGCGGATTACTATGGCTACACCTTC.

This chain links TRBV9 with TRBJ2-1; 7 nucleotides align to TRBD2. The CDR3 is 13 amino acids. The V gene end was trimmed by 7 bases and the J gene end by 5 bases; junction bases not matched to a gene: 6. From germline, CDR1 is SGDLS and CDR2 YYNGEE. The CDR3 loop reads CASRGRADNEQFF. Written as DNA, the CDR3 is TGTGCCAGCCGGGGGAGGGCTGACAATGAGCAGTTCTTC.

The genes are TRBV6-1 and TRBJ1-5, with D tentatively TRBD1 (5 bases). Trimming removed 4 bases from V and 1 base from J, with 14 bases in between. Germline CDR1 reads MNHNS; CDR2 reads SASEGT. The CDR3 length is 16 residues. DNA of the CDR3: TGTGCCAGCAGTGCCACGCCGACAGCCAGCAATCAGCCCCAGCATTTT. This encodes CASSATPTASNQPQHF.

The chain carries TRBV7-7 and TRBJ2-1; 10 bases fit TRBD2. Germline V gene sequence: CDR1 SSHAT, CDR2 FNYEAQ (reference sequence). Trimming took 5 bases from V and 9 from J; bases not matched to a gene: 16. This CDR3 comprises 17 residues. This CDR3 is CASSPLHGAGGPGEQFF. CDR3 sequence (DNA): TGTGCCAGCAGCCCCCTTCACGGAGCGGGAGGGCCGGGTGAGCAGTTCTTC.

The chain joins TRBV7-9 to TRBJ2-7; unclear D gene. V was clipped by 2 bases and J by 0 bases, with 11 bases between them. This CDR3 contains 15 residues. Germline V lookup: CDR1 SEHNR, CDR2 FQNEAQ (reference sequence). This CDR3 reads CASSLRAGSSYEQYF. The DNA of the CDR3 is TGTGCCAGCAGCTTACGGGCCGGGTCCTCCTACGAGCAGTACTTC.

CDR3 DNA: TGTGCCAGCAGTTCCGCGGCAGATTTATACCTTAGCAATCAGCCCCAGCATTTT. It encodes CASSSAADLYLSNQPQHF. The chain combines TRBV27 with TRBJ1-5; the D is unclear. Deletions cut 4 bases from V and 0 bases from J, with 19 bases between. The CDR3 has 18 amino acids. From germline, CDR1 is MNHEY and CDR2 SMNVEV (reference sequence).

The chain joins TRBV27 to TRBJ1-1; 7 bases map to TRBD1. The CDR3 length is 17 residues. V trimming: 1 base; J trimming: 2 bases; junction bases outside the gene matches: 10. Per germline, CDR1 MNHEY and CDR2 SMNVEV (reference sequence). The CDR3 region has the DNA TGTGCCAGCAGTTTATTAGGGGGCACAGGAGTCAACACTGAAGCTTTCTTT. Amino acid sequence: CASSLLGGTGVNTEAFF.

The chain combines TRBV7-9 with TRBJ2-1; weak D call: TRBD2 (6 bases). The V end was cut by 5 bases, the J end by 4 bases, with 12 bases between. CDR1 and CDR2 from the germline V gene are SEHNR and FQNEAQ (reference sequence). This CDR3 contains 14 residues. CDR3 amino acids: CASSRRENYNEQFF. The CDR3 region has the DNA TGTGCCAGCAGCCGACGGGAGAATTACAATGAGCAGTTCTTC. The full variable domain, rest sourced from reference TRBV7-9 and TRBJ2-1, is DTGVSQNPRHKITKRGQNVTFRCDPISEHNRLYWYRQTLGQGPEFLTYFQNEAQLEKSRLLSDRFSAERPKGSFSTLEIQRTEQGDSAMYLCASSRRENYNEQFFGPGTRLTVL.